This T cell receptor beta chain was profiled in a study of beta chain features in type 1 diabetes. Study-level background: All samples together contributed about 100,000,000 sorted cells for examination.

General study results and limits: Moderately but significantly shorter TCRB CDR3s were found in Type 1 diabetes patients in all four CD4+ subsets. Type 1 diabetes patients showed fewer insertions and more deletions at VDJ junctions. For patients and controls alike, PCR might favor shorter templates to the same degree.

A heparinised blood draw that averaged around 0.12 L was obtained once from each donor. This clone was seen only a few times. The antigen is undetermined. CDR1 is SEHNR and CDR2 is FQNEAQ in the germline V gene (reference sequence). The V end lost 5 bases, the J end lost 2 bases, and 9 bases lay between the germline ends. This CDR3 region has 14 residues. All of the isolated RNA was reverse transcribed, so expressed TCRB transcripts were sequenced. Measured with immunoSEQ multiplex PCR; TCRdb has only the in-frame clones, and not every one. The data show some 250,000 clones, roughly 13% seen once. This chain links TRBV7-9 with TRBJ1-4; TRBD1 might be the D (6 bases). The sequencing sample was made of naive CD4+ T cells from blood. This TCR was recovered from a man aged 25-40 years with type 1 diabetes. The CDR3 region has the DNA TGTGCCAGCAGCAGGGGGGGGACTAATGAAAAACTGTTTTTT. Its protein is CASSRGGTNEKLFF.